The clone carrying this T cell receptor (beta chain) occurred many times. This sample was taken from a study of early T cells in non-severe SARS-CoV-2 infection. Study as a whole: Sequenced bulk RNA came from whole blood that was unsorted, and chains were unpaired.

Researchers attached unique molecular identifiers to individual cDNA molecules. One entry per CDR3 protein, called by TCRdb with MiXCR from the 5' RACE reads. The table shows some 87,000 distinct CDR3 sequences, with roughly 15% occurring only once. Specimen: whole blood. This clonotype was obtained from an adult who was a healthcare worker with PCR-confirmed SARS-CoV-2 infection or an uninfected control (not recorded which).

This CDR3 reads CASSPQTGRTDTQYF. In DNA form, the CDR3 reads TGTGCCAGCAGTCCCCAGACAGGGCGCACAGATACGCAGTATTTT. This chain joins TRBV6-5 and TRBJ2-3; 7 bases agree with TRBD1. The germline gives CDR1 MNHEY, CDR2 SVGAGI. The CDR3 is 15 amino acids. Trimming at V came to 5 bases and at J to 1 base, leaving 6 bases not matched to a gene.